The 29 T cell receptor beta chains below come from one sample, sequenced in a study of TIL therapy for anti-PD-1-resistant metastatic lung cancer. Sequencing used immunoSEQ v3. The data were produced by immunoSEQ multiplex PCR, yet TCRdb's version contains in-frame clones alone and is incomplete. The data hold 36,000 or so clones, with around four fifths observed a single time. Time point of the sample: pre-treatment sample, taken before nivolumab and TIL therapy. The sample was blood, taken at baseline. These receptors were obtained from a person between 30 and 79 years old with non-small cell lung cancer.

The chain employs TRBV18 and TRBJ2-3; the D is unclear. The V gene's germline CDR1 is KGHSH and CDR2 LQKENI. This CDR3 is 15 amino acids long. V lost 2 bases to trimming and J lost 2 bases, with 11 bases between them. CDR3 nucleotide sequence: TGTGCCAGCTCACCAGATAGGTCTTCCACAGATACGCAGTATTTT. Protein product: CASSPDRSSTDTQYF. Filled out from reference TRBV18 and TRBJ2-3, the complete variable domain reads NAGVMQNPRHLVRRRGQEARLRCSPMKGHSHVYWYRQLPEEGLKFMVYLQKENIIDESGMPKERFSAEFPKEGPSILRIQQVVRGDSAAYFCASSPDRSSTDTQYFGPGTRLTVL.

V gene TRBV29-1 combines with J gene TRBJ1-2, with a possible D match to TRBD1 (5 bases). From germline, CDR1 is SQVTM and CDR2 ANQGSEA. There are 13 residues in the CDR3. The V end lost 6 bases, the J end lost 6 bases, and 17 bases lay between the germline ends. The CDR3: CSVRISGGDGYTF. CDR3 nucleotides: TGCAGCGTGCGAATATCCGGGGGGGATGGCTACACCTTC.

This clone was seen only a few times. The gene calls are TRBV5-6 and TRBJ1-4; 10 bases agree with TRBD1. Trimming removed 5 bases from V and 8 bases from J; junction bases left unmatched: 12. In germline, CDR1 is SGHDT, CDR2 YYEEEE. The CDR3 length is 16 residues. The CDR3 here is CASSHFGTGVEEKLFF. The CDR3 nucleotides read TGTGCCAGCAGTCATTTTGGGACAGGGGTGGAGGAAAAACTGTTTTTT.

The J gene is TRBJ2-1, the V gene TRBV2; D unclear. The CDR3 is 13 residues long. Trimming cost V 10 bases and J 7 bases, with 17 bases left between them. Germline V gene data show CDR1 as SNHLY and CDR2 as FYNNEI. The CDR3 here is CATTIANANEQFF. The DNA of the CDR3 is TGTGCCACTACAATAGCTAATGCTAATGAGCAGTTCTTC.

CDR3 in DNA: TGTGCCAGCACTCGCGGTAGTTCCACCGGGGAGCTGTTTTTT. It encodes CASTRGSSTGELFF. The V call is TRBV6-6, the J call TRBJ2-2; no reliable D call. Between the trimmed V and J ends, which lost 7 bases and 4 bases, there was a span of 13 bases. The CDR3 has 14 residues. The germline CDR1 and CDR2 sequences are MNHNY and SVGAGI (reference sequence).

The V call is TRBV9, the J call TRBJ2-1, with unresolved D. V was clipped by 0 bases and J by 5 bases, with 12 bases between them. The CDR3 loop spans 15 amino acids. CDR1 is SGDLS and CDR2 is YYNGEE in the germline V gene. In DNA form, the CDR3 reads TGTGCCAGCAGCGTAGCGGTGGGCTACGACAATGAGCAGTTCTTC. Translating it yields CASSVAVGYDNEQFF.

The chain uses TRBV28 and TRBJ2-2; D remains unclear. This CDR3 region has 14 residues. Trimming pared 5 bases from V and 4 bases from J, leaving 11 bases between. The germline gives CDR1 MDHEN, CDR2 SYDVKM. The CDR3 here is CASSPVRVTGELFF. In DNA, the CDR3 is TGTGCCAGCAGTCCGGTTAGGGTCACCGGGGAGCTGTTTTTT.

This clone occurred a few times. CDR3 sequence: CASSEWGSGNQPQHF. The CDR3 nucleotides read TGTGCCAGCAGTGAATGGGGTTCGGGCAATCAGCCCCAGCATTTT. This chain connects TRBV6-1 to TRBJ1-5, with D unresolved. With 2 bases removed from V and 2 bases from J, the gap between germline ends came to 10 bases. The CDR3 loop spans 15 amino acids. Germline V lookup: CDR1 MNHNS, CDR2 SASEGT.

In DNA form, the CDR3 reads TGCGCCAGCAGCCAAGATCGATTCGAAAATTCACCCCTCCACTTT. It yields the protein CASSQDRFENSPLHF. V gene TRBV4-1 combines with J gene TRBJ1-6; D gene ambiguous. Between the trimmed V and J ends, which lost 0 bases and 7 bases, there was a span of 10 bases. Germline V lookup: CDR1 MGHRA, CDR2 YSYEKL. The length of the CDR3 is 15 residues.

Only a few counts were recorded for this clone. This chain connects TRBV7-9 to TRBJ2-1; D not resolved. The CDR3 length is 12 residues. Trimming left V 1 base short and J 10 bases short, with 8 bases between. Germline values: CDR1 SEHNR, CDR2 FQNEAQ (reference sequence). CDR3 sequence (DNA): TGTGCCAGCAGCTTAGTAGGGAAAGAGCAGTTCTTC. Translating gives CASSLVGKEQFF.

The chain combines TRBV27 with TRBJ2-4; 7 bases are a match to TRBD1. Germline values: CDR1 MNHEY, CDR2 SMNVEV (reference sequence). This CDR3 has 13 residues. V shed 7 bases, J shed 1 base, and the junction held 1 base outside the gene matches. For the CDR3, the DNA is TGTGCCAGCATGACAGGGGCCAAAAACATTCAGTACTTC. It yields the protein CASMTGAKNIQYF.

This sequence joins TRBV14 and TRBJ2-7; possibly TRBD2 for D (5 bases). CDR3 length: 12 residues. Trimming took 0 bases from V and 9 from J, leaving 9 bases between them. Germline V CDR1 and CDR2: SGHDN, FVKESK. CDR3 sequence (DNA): TGTGCCAGCAGCCAAGATCGGCTAGCGCAGTACTTC. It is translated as CASSQDRLAQYF.

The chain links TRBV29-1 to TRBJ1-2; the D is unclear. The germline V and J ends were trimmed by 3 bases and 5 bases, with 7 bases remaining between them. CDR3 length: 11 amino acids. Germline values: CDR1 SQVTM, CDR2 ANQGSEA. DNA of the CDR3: TGCAGCGTTGACCCCCAATATGGCTACACCTTC. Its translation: CSVDPQYGYTF.

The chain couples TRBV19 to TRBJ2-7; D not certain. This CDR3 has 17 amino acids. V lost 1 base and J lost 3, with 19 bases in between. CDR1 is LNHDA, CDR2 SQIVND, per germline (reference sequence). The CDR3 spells CASSIVGNPIEGYEQYF. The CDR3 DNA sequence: TGTGCCAGTAGTATAGTAGGGAACCCGATAGAAGGCTACGAGCAGTACTTC.

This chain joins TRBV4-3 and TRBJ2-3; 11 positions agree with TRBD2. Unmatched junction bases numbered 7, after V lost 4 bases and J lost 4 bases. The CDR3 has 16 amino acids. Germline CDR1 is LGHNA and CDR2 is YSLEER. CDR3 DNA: TGCGCCAGCAGCCGCCTCACTAGCGGGAGAGCAGATACGCAGTATTTT. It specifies CASSRLTSGRADTQYF.

CDR3 in amino acids: CASSLVRPGGDAGTEAFF. CDR3 in DNA: TGTGCCAGCAGCTTAGTGCGGCCAGGGGGCGATGCCGGCACTGAAGCTTTCTTT. The chain is built from TRBV7-8 and TRBJ1-1; TRBD1 aligns across 8 bases. The J segment lost 4 bases and the V segment lost 1 base, leaving 14 bases of the junction unmatched. The germline CDR1 and CDR2 sequences are SGHVS and FQNEAQ. The CDR3 contains 18 residues.

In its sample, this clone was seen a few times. The DNA of the CDR3 is TGTGCCATCAGTGAGGAGAGTCCTTTGTCTCCCCTCCACTTT. Its protein product is CAISEESPLSPLHF. The V gene is TRBV10-3, the J gene TRBJ1-6; the D is unclear. CDR1 ENHRY and CDR2 SYGVKD come from the germline V gene. Trimming removed 2 bases from V and 13 bases from J, with 15 bases in between. CDR3 size: 14 residues.

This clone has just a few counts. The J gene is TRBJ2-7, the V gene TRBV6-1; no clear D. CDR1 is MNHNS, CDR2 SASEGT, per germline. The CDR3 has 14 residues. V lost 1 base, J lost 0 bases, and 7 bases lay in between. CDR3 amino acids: CASSEGLYSYEQYF. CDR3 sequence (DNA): TGTGCCAGCAGTGAAGGCCTTTACTCCTACGAGCAGTACTTC.

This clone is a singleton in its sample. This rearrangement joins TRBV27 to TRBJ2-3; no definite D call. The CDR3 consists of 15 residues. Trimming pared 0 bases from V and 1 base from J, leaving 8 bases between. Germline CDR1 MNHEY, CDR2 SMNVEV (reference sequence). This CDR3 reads CASSLSVLGTDTQYF. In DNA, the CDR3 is TGTGCCAGCAGTTTATCGGTGCTGGGCACAGATACGCAGTATTTT.

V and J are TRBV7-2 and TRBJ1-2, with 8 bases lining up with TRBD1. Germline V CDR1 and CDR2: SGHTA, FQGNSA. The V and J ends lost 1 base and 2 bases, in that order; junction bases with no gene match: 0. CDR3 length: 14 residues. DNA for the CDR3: TGTGCCAGCAGCTTAGGGACAGGGAACTATGGCTACACCTTC. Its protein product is CASSLGTGNYGYTF.

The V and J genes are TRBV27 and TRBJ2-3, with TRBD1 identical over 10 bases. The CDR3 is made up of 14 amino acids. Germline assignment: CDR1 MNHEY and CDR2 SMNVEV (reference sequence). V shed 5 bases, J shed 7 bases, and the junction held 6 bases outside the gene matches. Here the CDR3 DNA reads TGTGCCAGCAGTCACGACAGGGGGCTAAATACGCAGTATTTT. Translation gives CASSHDRGLNTQYF.

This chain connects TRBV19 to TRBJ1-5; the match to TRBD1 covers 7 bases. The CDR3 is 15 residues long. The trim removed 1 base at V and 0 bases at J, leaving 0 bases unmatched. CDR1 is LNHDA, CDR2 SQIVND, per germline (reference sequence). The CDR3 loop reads CASSIAGGSNQPQHF. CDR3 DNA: TGTGCCAGTAGTATAGCAGGGGGTAGCAATCAGCCCCAGCATTTT.

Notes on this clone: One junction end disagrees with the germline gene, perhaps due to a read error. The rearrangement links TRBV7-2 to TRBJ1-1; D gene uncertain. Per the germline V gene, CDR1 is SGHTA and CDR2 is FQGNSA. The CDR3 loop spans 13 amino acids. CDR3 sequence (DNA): TGTGCCAGCAGCGTAGCTCGACACACTGAAGCTTTCTTT. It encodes CASSVARHTEAFF.

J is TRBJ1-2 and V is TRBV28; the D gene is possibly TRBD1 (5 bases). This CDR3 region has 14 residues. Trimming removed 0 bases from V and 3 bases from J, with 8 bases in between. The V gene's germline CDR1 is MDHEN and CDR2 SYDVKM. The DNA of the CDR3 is TGTGCCAGCAGTTTATGGGGGGACTACTATGGCTACACCTTC. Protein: CASSLWGDYYGYTF.

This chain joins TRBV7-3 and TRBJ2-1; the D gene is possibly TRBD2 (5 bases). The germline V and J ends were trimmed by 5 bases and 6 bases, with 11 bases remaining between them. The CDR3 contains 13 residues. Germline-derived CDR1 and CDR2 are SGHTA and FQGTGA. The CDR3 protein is CASSPTAGNEQFF. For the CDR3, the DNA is TGTGCCAGCAGCCCCACCGCGGGCAATGAGCAGTTCTTC.

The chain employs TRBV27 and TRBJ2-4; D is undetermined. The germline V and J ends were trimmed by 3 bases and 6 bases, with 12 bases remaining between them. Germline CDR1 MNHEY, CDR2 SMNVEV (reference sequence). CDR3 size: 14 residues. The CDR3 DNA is TGTGCCAGCAGTTTTCGGGTTTCGGGAAACATTCAGTACTTC. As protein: CASSFRVSGNIQYF.

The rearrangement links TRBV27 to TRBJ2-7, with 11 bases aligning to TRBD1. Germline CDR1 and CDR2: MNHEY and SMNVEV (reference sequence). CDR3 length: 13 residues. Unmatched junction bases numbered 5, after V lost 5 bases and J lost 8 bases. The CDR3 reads CASSGTGGSQQYF. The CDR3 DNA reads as TGTGCCAGCAGTGGGACAGGGGGGAGTCAGCAGTACTTC.

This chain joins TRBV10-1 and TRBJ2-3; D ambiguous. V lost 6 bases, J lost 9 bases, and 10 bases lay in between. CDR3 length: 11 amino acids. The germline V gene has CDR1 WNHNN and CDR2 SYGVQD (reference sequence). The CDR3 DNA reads TGCGCCAGCAGAGTAGCTGTCACGCAGTATTTT. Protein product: CASRVAVTQYF.

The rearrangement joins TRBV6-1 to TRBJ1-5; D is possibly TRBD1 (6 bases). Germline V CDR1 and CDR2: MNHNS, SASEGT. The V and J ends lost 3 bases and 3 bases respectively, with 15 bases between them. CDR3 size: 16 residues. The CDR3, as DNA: TGTGCCAGCAGTGAGTACTCAGGGGTTAACAATCAGCCCCAGCATTTT. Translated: CASSEYSGVNNQPQHF.